Sequencing of this T cell receptor beta chain was carried out in a study of T cell responses to AZD1222 COVID-19 vaccine. This table comes from immunoSEQ multiplex PCR, and its TCRdb copy is limited to in-frame clones, with some not included. In the table there are some 150,000 clones, approximately 90% of which are singletons. The sample here was peripheral blood, taken on day 0 of AZD1222 vaccination. The TCR sequence derives from an adult in good health.

This CDR3 is CASRSTGRANEKLFF. The CDR3 nucleotides are TGTGCCAGCAGATCTACAGGGAGGGCTAATGAAAAACTGTTTTTT. V and J are TRBV7-6 and TRBJ1-4; tentatively, D is TRBD1 (6 bases). The CDR3 sequence is 15 residues long. Germline V CDR1 and CDR2: SGHVS, FNYEAQ. Trimming stripped 6 bases from V and 3 bases from J, with 14 bases between.